This T cell receptor (beta chain) was sequenced in a study of T cells after yellow fever vaccination. TCRdb ran MiXCR on the 5' RACE reads and lists one entry per CDR3 protein. The sample includes some 550,000 distinct CDR3 sequences, 15% to 20% of them seen just once. The material sequenced was PBMCs, taken 15 days after the yellow fever booster vaccination. The clonotype originates from a young man who received the YFV17D yellow fever vaccine.

CDR3 sequence reads: CASSYSNGAEQYF. The DNA for the CDR3 is TGTGCCAGCAGTTACTCAAACGGTGCCGAGCAGTACTTC. The chain has TRBV6-5 and TRBJ2-7; no clear D. This CDR3 spans 13 amino acids. The V end was cut by 0 bases, the J end by 6 bases, with 9 bases between. CDR1 and CDR2 from the germline V gene are MNHEY and SVGAGI.